This T cell receptor beta chain appears in the sequencing data of a study of OX40 agonist ivuxolimab in advanced cancers. The wider study: An agonistic anti-OX40 (CD134) antibody, ivuxolimab, was used to treat the patients. Across the patients, intravenous ivuxolimab was delivered every 2 weeks at 0.01 to 10 mg/kg.

Generated by immunoSEQ multiplex PCR, the TCRdb table keeps only in-frame clones and is missing some. The sample includes tens of thousands of clones, approximately 90% of them seen just once. Study conclusions and caveats: In the 0.1-3.0 mg/kg groups, partial responders showed among the lowest expansion.

In germline, CDR1 is SGHAT, CDR2 FQNNGV. V was trimmed by 2 bases and J by 3 bases, leaving 15 bases between them. This CDR3 is built from 16 residues. A remark on this clone: The target antigen is unknown.

The chain employs TRBV11-2 and TRBJ2-3; D may be TRBD1 (5 bases). The specimen was CD4+ or CD8+ T cells sorted from blood, collected in a trial of the OX40 agonist ivuxolimab. The receptor was derived from an adult with an advanced solid tumor such as melanoma, head and neck, liver or kidney cancer. CDR3 in amino acids: CASSLLWGDGTDTQYF. The CDR3 DNA reads as TGTGCCAGCAGCTTATTGTGGGGCGACGGGACAGATACGCAGTATTTT.